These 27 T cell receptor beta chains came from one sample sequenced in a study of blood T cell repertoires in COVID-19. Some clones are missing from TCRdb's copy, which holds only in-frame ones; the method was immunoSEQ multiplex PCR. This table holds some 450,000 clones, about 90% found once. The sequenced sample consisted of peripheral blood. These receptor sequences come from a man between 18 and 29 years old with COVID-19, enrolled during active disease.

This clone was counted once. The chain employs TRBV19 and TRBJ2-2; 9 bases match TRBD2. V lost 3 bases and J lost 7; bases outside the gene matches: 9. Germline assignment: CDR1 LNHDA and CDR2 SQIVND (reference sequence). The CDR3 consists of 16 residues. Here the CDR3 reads CASSIGSGRSIGELFF. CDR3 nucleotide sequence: TGTGCCAGTAGTATTGGAAGCGGGAGGAGTATCGGGGAGCTGTTTTTT.

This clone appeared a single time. The DNA for the CDR3 is TGTGCCAGCAGCTTGTGGAGGGGAGTCGAGAACACTGAAGCTTTCTTT. Amino acid sequence: CASSLWRGVENTEAFF. The chain couples TRBV5-8 to TRBJ1-1, with D tentatively TRBD1 (5 bases). The CDR3 runs 16 residues. V gave up 1 base and J gave up 1 base, with 14 bases separating them. Germline loops: CDR1 SGHTS, CDR2 YDEGEE.

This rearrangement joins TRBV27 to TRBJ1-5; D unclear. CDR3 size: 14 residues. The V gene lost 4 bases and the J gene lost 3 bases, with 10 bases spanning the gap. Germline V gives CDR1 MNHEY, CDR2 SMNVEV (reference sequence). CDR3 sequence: CASSSENSNQPQHF. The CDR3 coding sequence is TGTGCCAGCAGTTCCGAAAACTCCAATCAGCCCCAGCATTTT.

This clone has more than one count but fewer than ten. This CDR3 reads CASSTGTSAAEQYF. The CDR3 DNA reads as TGCGCCAGCAGCACCGGGACTAGCGCCGCGGAGCAGTACTTC. The chain joins TRBV5-1 to TRBJ2-7, with 10 nucleotides matching TRBD2. CDR3 length: 14 amino acids. Trimming removed 4 bases from V and 7 bases from J; junction bases left unmatched: 8. The germline CDR1 and CDR2 sequences are SGHRS and YFSETQ.

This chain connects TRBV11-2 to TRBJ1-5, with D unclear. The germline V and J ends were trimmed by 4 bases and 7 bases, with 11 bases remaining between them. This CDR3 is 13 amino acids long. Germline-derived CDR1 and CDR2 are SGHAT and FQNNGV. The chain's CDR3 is CASSSYAGQPQHF. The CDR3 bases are TGTGCCAGCAGCTCTTACGCCGGGCAGCCCCAGCATTTT.

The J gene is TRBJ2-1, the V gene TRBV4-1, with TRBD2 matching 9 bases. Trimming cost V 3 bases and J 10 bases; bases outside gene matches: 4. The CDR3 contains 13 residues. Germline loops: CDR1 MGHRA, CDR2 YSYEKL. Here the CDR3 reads CASSQGTSREQFF. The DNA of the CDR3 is TGCGCCAGCAGCCAGGGGACTAGCAGGGAGCAGTTCTTC.

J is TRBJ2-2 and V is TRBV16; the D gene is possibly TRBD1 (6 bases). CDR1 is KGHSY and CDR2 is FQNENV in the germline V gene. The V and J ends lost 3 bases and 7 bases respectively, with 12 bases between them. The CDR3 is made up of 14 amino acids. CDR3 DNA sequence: TGTGCCAGCAGCCAGTGGGGGCGCAGCGGGGAGCTGTTTTTT. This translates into CASSQWGRSGELFF.

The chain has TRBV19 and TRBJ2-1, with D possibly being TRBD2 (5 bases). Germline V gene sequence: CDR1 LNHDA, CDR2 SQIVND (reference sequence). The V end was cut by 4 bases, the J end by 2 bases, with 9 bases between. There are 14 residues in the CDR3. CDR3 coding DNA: TGTGCCAGTAGTAAGGACTCTGCCTACAATGAGCAGTTCTTC. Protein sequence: CASSKDSAYNEQFF.

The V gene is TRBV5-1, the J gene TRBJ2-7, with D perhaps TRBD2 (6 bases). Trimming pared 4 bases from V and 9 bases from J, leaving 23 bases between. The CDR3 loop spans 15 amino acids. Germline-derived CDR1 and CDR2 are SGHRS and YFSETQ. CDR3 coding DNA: TGCGCCAGCAGCGCCTTGGCGGGACGCCCTATAGTGCAGTACTTC. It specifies CASSALAGRPIVQYF.

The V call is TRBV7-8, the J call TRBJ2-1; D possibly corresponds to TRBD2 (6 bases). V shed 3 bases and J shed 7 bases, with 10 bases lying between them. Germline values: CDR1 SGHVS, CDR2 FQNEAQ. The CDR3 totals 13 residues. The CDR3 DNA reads TGTGCCAGCAGCTTTTTCGCGGGGAATGAGCAGTTCTTC. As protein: CASSFFAGNEQFF.

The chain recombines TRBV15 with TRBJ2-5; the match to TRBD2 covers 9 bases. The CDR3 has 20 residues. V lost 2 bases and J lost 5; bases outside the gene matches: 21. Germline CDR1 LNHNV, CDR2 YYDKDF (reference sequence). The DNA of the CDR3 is TGTGCCACCAGCAGAACACCCCCACTGGGCGCGGGAGGGCCGGGGGAGACCCAGTACTTC. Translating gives CATSRTPPLGAGGPGETQYF. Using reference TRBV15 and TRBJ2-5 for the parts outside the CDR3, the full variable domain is DAMVIQNPRYQVTQFGKPVTLSCSQTLNHNVMYWYQQKSSQAPKLLFHYYDKDFNNEADTPDNFQSRRPNTSFCFLDIRSPGLGDTAMYLCATSRTPPLGAGGPGETQYFGPGTRLLVL.

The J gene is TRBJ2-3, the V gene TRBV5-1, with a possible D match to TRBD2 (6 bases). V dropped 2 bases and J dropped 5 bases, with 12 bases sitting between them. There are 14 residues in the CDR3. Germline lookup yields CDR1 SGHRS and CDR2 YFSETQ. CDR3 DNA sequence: TGCGCCAGCAGCTTTGGAGGGATTGGAGATACGCAGTATTTT. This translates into CASSFGGIGDTQYF.

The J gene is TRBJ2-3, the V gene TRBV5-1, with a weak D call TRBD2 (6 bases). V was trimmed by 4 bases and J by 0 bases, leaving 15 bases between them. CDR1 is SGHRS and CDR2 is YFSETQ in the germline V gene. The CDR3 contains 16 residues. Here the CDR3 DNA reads TGCGCCAGCAGCACACACTCGGGAGAAAGCACAGATACGCAGTATTTT. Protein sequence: CASSTHSGESTDTQYF.

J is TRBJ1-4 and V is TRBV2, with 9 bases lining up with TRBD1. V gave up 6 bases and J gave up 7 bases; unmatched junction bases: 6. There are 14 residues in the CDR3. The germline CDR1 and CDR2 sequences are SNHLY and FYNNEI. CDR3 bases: TGTGCCAGCAGGGAACAGGGGGCCGTTGAAAAACTGTTTTTT. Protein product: CASREQGAVEKLFF.

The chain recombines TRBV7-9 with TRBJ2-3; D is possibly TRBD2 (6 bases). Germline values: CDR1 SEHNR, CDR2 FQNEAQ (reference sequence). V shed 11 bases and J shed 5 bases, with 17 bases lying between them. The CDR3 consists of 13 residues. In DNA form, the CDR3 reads TGTGCCGGCCGGGACTCCCTTAGAGATACGCAGTATTTT. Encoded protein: CAGRDSLRDTQYF.

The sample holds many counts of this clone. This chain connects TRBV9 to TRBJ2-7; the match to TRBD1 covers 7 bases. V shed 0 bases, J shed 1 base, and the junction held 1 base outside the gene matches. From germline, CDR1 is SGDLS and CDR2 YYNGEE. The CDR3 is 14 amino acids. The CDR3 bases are TGTGCCAGCAGCGTAGAGGGACAGTCCTACGAGCAGTACTTC. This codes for CASSVEGQSYEQYF.

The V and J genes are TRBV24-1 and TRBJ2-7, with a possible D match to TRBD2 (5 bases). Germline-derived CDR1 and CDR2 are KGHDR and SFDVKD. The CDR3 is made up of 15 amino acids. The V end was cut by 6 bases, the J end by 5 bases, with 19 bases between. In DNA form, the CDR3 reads TGTGCCACCAGTTTGAGCGGAGAGATGAGGGACGAGCAGTACTTC. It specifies CATSLSGEMRDEQYF.

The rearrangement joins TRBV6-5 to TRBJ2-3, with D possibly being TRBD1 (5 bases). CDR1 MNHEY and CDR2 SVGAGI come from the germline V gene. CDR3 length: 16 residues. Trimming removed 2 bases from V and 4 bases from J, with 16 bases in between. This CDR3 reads CASSYGPSDNSDTQYF. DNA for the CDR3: TGTGCCAGCAGTTACGGTCCATCGGACAACTCAGATACGCAGTATTTT.

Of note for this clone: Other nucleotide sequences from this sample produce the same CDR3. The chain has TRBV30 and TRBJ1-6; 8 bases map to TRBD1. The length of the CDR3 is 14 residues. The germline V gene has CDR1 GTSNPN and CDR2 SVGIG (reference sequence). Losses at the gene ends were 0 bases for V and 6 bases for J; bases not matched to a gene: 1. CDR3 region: CAWSVGQGNSPLHF. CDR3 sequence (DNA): TGTGCCTGGAGTGTAGGACAGGGTAATTCACCCCTCCACTTT.

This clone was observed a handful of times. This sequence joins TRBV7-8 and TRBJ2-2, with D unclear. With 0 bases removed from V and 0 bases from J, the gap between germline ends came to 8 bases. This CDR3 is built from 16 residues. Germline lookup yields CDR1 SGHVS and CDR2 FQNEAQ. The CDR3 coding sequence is TGTGCCAGCAGCTTAGCGCCCAGTCCGAACACCGGGGAGCTGTTTTTT. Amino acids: CASSLAPSPNTGELFF.

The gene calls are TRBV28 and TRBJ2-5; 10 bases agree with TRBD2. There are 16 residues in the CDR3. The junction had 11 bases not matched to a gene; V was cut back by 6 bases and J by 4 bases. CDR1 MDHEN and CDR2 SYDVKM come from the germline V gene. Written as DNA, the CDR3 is TGTGCCAGCAGAAGCCTTTCCCTAGCGGGGGTAGAGACCCAGTACTTC. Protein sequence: CASRSLSLAGVETQYF.

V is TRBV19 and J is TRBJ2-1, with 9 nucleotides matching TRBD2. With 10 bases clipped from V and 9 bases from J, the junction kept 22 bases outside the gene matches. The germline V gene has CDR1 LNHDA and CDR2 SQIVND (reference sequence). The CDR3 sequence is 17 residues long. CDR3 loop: CATSPRGWASGKGEQFF. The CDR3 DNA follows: TGTGCCACTTCCCCGAGGGGATGGGCTAGCGGGAAGGGTGAGCAGTTCTTC.

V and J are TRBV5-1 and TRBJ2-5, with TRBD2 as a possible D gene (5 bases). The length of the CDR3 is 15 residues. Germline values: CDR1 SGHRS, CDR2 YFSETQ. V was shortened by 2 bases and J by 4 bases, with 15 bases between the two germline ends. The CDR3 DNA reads TGCGCCAGCAGCTTTTCGGGGATAATAGGAGAGACCCAGTACTTC. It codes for CASSFSGIIGETQYF.

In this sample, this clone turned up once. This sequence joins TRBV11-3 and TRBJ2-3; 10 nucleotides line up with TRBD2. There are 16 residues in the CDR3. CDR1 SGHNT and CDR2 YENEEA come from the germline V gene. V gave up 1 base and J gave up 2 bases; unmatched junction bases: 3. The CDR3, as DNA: TGTGCCAGCAGCTTAGGTCTAGCGGGGGTCACAGATACGCAGTATTTT. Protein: CASSLGLAGVTDTQYF. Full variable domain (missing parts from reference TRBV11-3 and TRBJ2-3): EAGVVQSPRYKIIEKKQPVAFWCNPISGHNTLYWYLQNLGQGPELLIRYENEEAVDDSQLPKDRFSAERLKGVDSTLKIQPAELGDSAVYLCASSLGLAGVTDTQYFGPGTRLTVL.

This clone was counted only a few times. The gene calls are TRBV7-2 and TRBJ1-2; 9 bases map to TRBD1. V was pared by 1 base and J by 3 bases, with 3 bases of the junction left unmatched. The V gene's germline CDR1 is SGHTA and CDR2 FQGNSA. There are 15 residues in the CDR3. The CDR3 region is CASSLEGTGHYGYTF. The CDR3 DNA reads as TGTGCCAGCAGCTTAGAAGGGACAGGGCACTATGGCTACACCTTC. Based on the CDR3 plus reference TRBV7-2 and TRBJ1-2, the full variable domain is GAGVSQSPSNKVTEKGKDVELRCDPISGHTALYWYRQSLGQGLEFLIYFQGNSAPDKSGLPSDRFSAERTGGSVSTLTIQRTQQEDSAVYLCASSLEGTGHYGYTFGSGTRLTVV.

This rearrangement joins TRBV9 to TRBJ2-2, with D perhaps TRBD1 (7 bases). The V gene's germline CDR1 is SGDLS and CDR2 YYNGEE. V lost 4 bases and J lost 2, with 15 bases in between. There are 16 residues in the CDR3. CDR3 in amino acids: CASSPPGGTNTGELFF. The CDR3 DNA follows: TGTGCCAGCAGCCCTCCAGGGGGGACTAACACCGGGGAGCTGTTTTTT.

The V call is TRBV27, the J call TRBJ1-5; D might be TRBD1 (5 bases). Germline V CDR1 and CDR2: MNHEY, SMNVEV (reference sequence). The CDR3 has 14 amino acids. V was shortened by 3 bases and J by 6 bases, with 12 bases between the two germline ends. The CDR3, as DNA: TGTGCCAGCAGTTTGGCGGGGGGGAGTCAGCCCCAGCATTTT. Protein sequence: CASSLAGGSQPQHF.